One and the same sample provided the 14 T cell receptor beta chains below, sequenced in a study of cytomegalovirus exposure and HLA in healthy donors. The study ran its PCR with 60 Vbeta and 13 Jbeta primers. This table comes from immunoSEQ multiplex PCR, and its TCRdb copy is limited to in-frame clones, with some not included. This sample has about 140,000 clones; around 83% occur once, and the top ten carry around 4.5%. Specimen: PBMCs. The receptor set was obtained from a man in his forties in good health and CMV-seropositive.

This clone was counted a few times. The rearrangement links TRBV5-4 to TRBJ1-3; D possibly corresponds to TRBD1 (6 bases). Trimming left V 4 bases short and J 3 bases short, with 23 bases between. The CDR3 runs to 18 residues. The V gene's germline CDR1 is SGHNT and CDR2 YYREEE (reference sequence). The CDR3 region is CASSPGQPARSGGNTIYF. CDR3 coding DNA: TGTGCCAGCAGCCCCGGACAGCCGGCCCGTTCGGGTGGAAACACCATATATTTT.

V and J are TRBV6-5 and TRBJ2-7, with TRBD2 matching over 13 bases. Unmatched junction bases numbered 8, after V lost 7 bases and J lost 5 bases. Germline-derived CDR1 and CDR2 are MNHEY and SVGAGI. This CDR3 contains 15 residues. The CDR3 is CASTDGLAGDHEQYF. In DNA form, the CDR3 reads TGTGCCAGCACCGATGGACTAGCGGGAGACCACGAGCAGTACTTC.

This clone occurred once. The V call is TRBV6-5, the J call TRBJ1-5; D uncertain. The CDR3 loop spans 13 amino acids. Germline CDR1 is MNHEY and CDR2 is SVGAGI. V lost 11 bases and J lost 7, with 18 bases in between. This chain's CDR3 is CAASGGPRQPQHF. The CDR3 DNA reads TGTGCCGCCTCGGGAGGGCCGAGACAGCCCCAGCATTTT.

The CDR3 protein is CASSLARGGLDNEQFF. The CDR3 DNA reads as TGTGCCAGCAGCTTAGCGCGGGGGGGGCTCGACAATGAGCAGTTCTTC. The chain has TRBV7-6 and TRBJ2-1; 9 bases align to TRBD2. The CDR3 runs to 16 residues. V dropped 0 bases and J dropped 5; count of bases not matched to a gene: 5. Germline V CDR1 and CDR2: SGHVS, FNYEAQ.

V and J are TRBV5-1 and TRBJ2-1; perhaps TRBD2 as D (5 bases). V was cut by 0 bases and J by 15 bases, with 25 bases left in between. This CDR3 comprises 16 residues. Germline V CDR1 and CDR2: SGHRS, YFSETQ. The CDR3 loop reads CASSLDPQRAGRSSFF. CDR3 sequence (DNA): TGCGCCAGCAGCTTGGACCCCCAACGGGCGGGTCGGTCGTCGTTCTTC.

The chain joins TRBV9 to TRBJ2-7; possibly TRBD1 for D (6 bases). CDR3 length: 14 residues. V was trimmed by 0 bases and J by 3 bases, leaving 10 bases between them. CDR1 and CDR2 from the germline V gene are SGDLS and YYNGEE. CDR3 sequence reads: CASSVAGQHYEQYF. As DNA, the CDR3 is TGTGCCAGCAGCGTAGCCGGACAGCACTACGAGCAGTACTTC.

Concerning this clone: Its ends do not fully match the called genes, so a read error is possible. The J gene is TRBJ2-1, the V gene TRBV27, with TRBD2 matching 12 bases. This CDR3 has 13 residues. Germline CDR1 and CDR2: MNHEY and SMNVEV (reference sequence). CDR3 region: CASSLLAGGPRVF. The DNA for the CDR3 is TGTGCCAGCAGTCTACTAGCGGGAGGCCCTAGGGTCTTC.

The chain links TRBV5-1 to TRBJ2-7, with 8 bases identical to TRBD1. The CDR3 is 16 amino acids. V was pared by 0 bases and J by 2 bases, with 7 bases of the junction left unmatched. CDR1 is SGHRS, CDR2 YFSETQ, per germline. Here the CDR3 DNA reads TGCGCCAGCAGCTTGGTAATCACAGGGGGTCCCTACGAGCAGTACTTC. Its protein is CASSLVITGGPYEQYF.

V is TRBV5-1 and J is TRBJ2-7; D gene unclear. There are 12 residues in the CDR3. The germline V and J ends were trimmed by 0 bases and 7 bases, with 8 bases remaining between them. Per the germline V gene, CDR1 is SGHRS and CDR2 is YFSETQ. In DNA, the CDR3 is TGCGCCAGCAGCTTGGACACATGGGAGCAGTACTTC. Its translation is CASSLDTWEQYF. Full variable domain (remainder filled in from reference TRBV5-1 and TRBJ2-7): KAGVTQTPRYLIKTRGQQVTLSCSPISGHRSVSWYQQTPGQGLQFLFEYFSETQRNKGNFPGRFSGRQFSNSRSEMNVSTLELGDSALYLCASSLDTWEQYFGPGTRLTVT.

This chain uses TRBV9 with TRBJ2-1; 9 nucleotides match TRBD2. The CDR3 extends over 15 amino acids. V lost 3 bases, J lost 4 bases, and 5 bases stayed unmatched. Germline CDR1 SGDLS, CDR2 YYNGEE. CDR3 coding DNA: TGTGCCAGCAGCGGCCCCAGCGGGGGGTACAATGAGCAGTTCTTC. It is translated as CASSGPSGGYNEQFF. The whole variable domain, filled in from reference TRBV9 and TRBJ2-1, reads DSGVTQTPKHLITATGQRVTLRCSPRSGDLSVYWYQQSLDQGLQFLIQYYNGEERAKGNILERFSAQQFPDLHSELNLSSLELGDSALYFCASSGPSGGYNEQFFGPGTRLTVL.

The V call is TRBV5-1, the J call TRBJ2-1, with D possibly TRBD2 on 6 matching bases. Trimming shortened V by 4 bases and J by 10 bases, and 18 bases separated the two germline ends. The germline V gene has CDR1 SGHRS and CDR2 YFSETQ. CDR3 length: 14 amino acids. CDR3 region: CASSLRDPGGEQFF. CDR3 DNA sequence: TGCGCCAGCAGCCTCCGGGACCCCGGGGGAGAGCAGTTCTTC.

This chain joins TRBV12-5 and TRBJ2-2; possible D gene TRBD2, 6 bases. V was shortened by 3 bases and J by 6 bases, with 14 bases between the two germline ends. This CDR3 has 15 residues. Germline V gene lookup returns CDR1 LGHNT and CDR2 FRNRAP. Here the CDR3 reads CASGFVWGDAGELFF. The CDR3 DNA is TGTGCTAGTGGTTTCGTATGGGGGGACGCCGGGGAGCTGTTTTTT.

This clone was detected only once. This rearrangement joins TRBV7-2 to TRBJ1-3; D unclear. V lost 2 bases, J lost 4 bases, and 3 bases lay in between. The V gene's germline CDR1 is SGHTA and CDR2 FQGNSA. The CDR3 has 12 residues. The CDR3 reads CASSLSGNTIYF. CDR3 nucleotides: TGTGCCAGCAGCTTAAGCGGAAACACCATATATTTT. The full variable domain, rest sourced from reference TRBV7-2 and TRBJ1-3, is GAGVSQSPSNKVTEKGKDVELRCDPISGHTALYWYRQSLGQGLEFLIYFQGNSAPDKSGLPSDRFSAERTGGSVSTLTIQRTQQEDSAVYLCASSLSGNTIYFGEGSWLTVV.

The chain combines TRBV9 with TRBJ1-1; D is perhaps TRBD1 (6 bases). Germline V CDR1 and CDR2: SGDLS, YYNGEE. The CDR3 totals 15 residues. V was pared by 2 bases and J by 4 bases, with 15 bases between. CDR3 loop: CASSVPQGLVTEAFF. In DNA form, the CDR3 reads TGTGCCAGCAGCGTCCCACAGGGTTTGGTCACTGAAGCTTTCTTT.